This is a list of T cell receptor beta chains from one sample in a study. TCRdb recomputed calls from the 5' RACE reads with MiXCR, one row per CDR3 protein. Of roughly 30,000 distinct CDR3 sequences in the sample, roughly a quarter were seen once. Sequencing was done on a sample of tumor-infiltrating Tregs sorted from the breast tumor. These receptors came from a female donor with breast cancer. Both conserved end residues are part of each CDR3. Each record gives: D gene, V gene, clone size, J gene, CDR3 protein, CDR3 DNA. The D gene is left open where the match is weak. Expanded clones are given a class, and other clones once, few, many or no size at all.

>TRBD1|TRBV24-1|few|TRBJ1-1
CATRPTGVNTEAFF
TGTGCCACCAGACCGACAGGGGTGAACACTGAAGCTTTCTTT
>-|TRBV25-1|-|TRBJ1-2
CASSERRAGYGYTF
TGTGCCAGCAGTGAGAGGCGGGCAGGGTATGGCTACACCTTC
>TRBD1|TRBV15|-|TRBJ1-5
CATSWDRGRGNQPQHF
TGTGCCACCAGCTGGGACAGGGGCCGGGGCAATCAGCCCCAGCATTTT
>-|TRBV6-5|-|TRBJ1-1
CASSYAGGLSTEAFF
TGTGCCAGCAGTTACGCGGGGGGGTTGAGCACTGAAGCTTTCTTT
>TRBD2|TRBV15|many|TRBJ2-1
CATSGQYLAEGEQFF
TGTGCCACCAGCGGACAATACCTAGCGGAGGGTGAGCAGTTCTTC
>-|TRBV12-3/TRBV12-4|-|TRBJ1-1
CASSQTAVEAFF
TGTGCCAGCAGCCAAACAGCGGTAGAAGCTTTCTTT
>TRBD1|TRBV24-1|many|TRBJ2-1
CATSDFRQGGYEQFF
TGTGCCACCAGTGATTTTCGACAGGGGGGTTATGAGCAGTTCTTC
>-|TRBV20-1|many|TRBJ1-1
CSADRGTNTEAFF
TGCAGTGCCGATCGAGGGACGAACACTGAAGCTTTCTTT
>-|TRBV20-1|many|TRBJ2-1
CSAPTKQGRNEQFF
TGCAGTGCGCCCACTAAACAGGGGAGGAATGAGCAGTTCTTC
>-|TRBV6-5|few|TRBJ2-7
CASSYGPLSGEQYF
TGTGCCAGCAGTTACGGACCCTTGAGCGGCGAGCAGTACTTC
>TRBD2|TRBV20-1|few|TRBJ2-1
CSARVPGAGGRYNEQFF
TGCAGTGCTAGAGTCCCAGGGGCGGGAGGGAGGTACAATGAGCAGTTCTTC
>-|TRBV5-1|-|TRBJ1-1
CASRDSLNTEAFF
TGCGCCAGCAGAGACAGTCTGAACACTGAAGCTTTCTTT
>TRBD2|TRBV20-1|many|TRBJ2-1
CSARDGAGGRYNEQFF
TGCAGTGCTAGAGATGGAGCGGGAGGGCGCTACAATGAGCAGTTCTTC
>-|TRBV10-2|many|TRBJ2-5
CASGAGSRQETQYF
TGCGCCAGCGGGGCGGGCTCGAGGCAAGAGACCCAGTACTTC
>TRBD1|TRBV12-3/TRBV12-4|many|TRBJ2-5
CASSYRDRVLF
TGTGCCAGCTCTTACCGGGACAGGGTTTTGTTC
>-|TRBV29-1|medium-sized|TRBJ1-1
CSVGLMNTEAFF
TGCAGCGTCGGCCTTATGAACACTGAAGCTTTCTTT
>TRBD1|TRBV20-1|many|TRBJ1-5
CSARSGTGDGQPQHF
TGCAGTGCTCGTTCCGGGACAGGGGACGGTCAGCCCCAGCATTTT
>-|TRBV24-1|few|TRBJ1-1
CATSDPSAGEDFF
TGTGCCACCAGTGATCCCTCCGCGGGGGAGGATTTCTTT
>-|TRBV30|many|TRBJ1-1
CAWTFGQGISEAFF
TGTGCCTGGACCTTTGGGCAGGGCATCTCTGAAGCTTTCTTT
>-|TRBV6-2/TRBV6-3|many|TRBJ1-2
CASSLGTYGYTF
TGTGCCAGCAGTTTGGGGACCTATGGCTACACCTTC
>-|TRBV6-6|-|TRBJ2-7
CASSYSAYEQYF
TGTGCCAGCAGTTACTCCGCCTACGAGCAGTACTTC
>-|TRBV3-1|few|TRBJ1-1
CASRRRGTEAFF
TGTGCCAGCAGACGAAGGGGAACTGAAGCTTTCTTT
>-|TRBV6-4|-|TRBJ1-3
CACPAGGAYGNTIYF
TGTGCCTGCCCAGCTGGGGGGGCATATGGAAACACCATATATTTT
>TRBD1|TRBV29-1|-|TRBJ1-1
CSVDRATEAFF
TGCAGCGTGGACAGGGCCACTGAAGCTTTCTTT
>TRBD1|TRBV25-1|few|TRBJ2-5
CASSERTGWEETQYF
TGTGCCAGCAGTGAACGGACAGGTTGGGAAGAGACCCAGTACTTC
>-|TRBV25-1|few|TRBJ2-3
CASSDRLGIGTDTQYF
TGTGCCAGCAGTGATAGGCTTGGGATAGGCACAGATACGCAGTATTTT
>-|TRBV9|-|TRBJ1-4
CASSVGGTGSNEKLFF
TGTGCCAGCAGCGTAGGGGGTACGGGTAGCAATGAAAAACTGTTTTTT
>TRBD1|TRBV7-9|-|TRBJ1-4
CASSLGQAPTNEKLFF
TGTGCCAGCAGCTTGGGACAGGCGCCAACTAATGAAAAACTGTTTTTT
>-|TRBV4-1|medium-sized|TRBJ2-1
CASCPGVDYNEQFF
TGCGCCAGCTGTCCGGGAGTTGACTACAATGAGCAGTTCTTC
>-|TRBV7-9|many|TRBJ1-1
CASSLTSGSEAFF
TGTGCCAGCAGCCTGACGTCAGGCTCTGAAGCTTTCTTT
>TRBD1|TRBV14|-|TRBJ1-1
CASNQTGQRPREAFF
TGTGCCAGCAACCAAACGGGACAGCGACCCCGGGAAGCTTTCTTT
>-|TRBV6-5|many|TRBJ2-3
CASSYSPGTDTQYF
TGTGCCAGCAGTTACTCGCCGGGGACAGATACGCAGTATTTT
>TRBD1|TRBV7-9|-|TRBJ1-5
CASSKTGTHNQPQHF
TGTGCCAGCAGCAAGACAGGGACACACAATCAGCCCCAGCATTTT
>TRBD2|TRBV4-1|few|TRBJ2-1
CASSQDILAGNNEQFF
TGCGCCAGCAGCCAAGATATACTAGCGGGGAATAATGAGCAGTTCTTC
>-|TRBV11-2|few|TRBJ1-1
CASSIMTGMNTEAFF
TGTGCCAGCAGCATCATGACAGGTATGAACACTGAAGCTTTCTTT
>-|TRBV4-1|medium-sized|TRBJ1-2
CASSHIPAGAHYGYTF
TGCGCCAGCAGCCATATCCCGGCAGGGGCGCACTATGGCTACACCTTC
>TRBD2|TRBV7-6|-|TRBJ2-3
CASSPGLAGVCTDTQYF
TGTGCCAGCAGCCCAGGACTAGCGGGAGTATGTACAGATACGCAGTATTTT
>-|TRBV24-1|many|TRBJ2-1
CATSGADYNEQFF
TGTGCCACCAGTGGGGCAGACTACAATGAGCAGTTCTTC
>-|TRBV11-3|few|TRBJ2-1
CASSPAGRSPNHEQFF
TGTGCCAGCAGCCCTGCAGGGCGATCCCCGAACCATGAGCAGTTCTTC
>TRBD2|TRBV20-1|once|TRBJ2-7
CSARVQRGSYEQYF
TGCAGTGCTAGAGTGCAGCGGGGGTCCTACGAGCAGTACTTC
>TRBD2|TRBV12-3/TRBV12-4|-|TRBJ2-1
CASKRTSGKQEQFF
TGTGCCAGCAAAAGGACTAGCGGGAAGCAGGAGCAGTTCTTC
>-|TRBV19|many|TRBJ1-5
CASTSGGLSNQPQHF
TGTGCCAGTACCTCAGGTGGACTTAGCAATCAGCCCCAGCATTTT
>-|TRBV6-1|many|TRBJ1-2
CASSERRGWGYTF
TGTGCCAGCAGTGAACGCCGGGGTTGGGGCTACACCTTC
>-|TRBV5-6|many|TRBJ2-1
CASSLKGSGEQFF
TGTGCCAGCAGCTTAAAAGGATCGGGAGAGCAGTTCTTC
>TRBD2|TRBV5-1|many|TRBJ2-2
CASTGLAGEGTGELFF
TGCGCCAGTACGGGACTAGCGGGAGAAGGTACCGGGGAGCTGTTTTTT
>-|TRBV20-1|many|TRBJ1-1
CSARGARDMNTEAFF
TGCAGTGCTAGAGGGGCCAGGGATATGAACACTGAAGCTTTCTTT
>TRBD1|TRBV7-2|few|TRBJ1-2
CASSPGTGLTGGYTF
TGTGCCAGCAGCCCAGGGACAGGGCTGACTGGGGGCTACACCTTC
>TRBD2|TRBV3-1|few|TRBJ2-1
CASSQVAGGPLNNEQFF
TGTGCCAGCAGCCAAGTAGCGGGAGGGCCTTTAAACAATGAGCAGTTCTTC
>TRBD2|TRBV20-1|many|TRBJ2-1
CSATDQVGGRSYNEQFF
TGCAGTGCTACTGACCAGGTGGGAGGGAGATCCTACAATGAGCAGTTCTTC
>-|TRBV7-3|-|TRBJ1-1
CASSLEPWGNTEAFF
TGTGCCAGCAGCTTAGAACCGTGGGGGAACACTGAAGCTTTCTTT
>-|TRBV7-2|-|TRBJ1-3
CASSIYEGRSGNTIYF
TGTGCCAGCAGCATATACGAGGGCCGCTCTGGAAACACCATATATTTT
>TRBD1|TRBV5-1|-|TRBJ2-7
CASSVGTGGCERYF
TGCGCCAGCAGCGTCGGGACAGGGGGCTGCGAGCGGTACTTC
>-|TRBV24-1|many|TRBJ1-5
CATSDAARNQPQHF
TGTGCCACCAGTGATGCCGCCCGTAATCAGCCCCAGCATTTT
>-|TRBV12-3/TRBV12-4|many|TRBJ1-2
CASSPPGGENYGYTF
TGTGCCAGCAGTCCACCGGGGGGGGAGAACTATGGCTACACCTTC
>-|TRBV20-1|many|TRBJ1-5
CSARDKTAPSSNQPQHF
TGCAGTGCTAGAGACAAGACAGCTCCTTCTAGCAATCAGCCCCAGCATTTT
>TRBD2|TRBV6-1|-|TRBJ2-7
CASSGTLTSGRAGSYEKYF
TGTGCCAGCAGTGGAACCCTGACTAGCGGGAGGGCTGGATCCTACGAGAAGTACTTC
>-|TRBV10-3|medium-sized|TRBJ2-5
CAISEGTLLVTQYF
TGTGCCATCAGTGAGGGGACTTTGCTCGTGACCCAGTACTTC
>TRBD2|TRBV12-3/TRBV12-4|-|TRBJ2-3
CASSLAGGSDTQYF
TGTGCCAGCAGTCTAGCGGGAGGGTCAGATACGCAGTATTTT
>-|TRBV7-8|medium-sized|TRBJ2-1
CASSLLRGSSYNEQFF
TGTGCCAGCAGCCTGCTACGGGGGAGCTCCTACAATGAGCAGTTCTTC
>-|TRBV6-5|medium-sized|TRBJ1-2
CASSYEGNYGYTF
TGTGCCAGCAGTTACGAGGGGAACTATGGCTACACCTTC